The 28 T cell receptor beta chains listed next were all sequenced from one sample in a study of spatial heterogeneity in lung cancer. TCRdb used MiXCR to reprocess the 5' RACE reads, holding one entry per CDR3 protein. The sample has approximately 70,000 distinct CDR3 sequences; roughly 8.9% are singletons. Specified time point: blood at routine non-recurrence follow-up after resection. Sequences were derived from PBMCs, sampled at follow-up. The receptors originated from a female donor with early-stage non-small cell lung cancer.

This clonotype was observed a few times. The chain is built from TRBV24-1 and TRBJ2-2; 8 bases agree with TRBD1. The CDR3 is made up of 13 amino acids. Unmatched junction bases numbered 5, after V lost 10 bases and J lost 5 bases. Germline assignment: CDR1 KGHDR and CDR2 SFDVKD. In nucleotides, the CDR3 is TGTGCCACTGGACAGGGAGAGACCGGGGAGCTGTTTTTT. Residues: CATGQGETGELFF.

At least ten counts were recorded for this clonotype. CDR3 DNA: TGTGCCAGCTCACTGCCAGGGATTAACTATGGCTACACCTTC. This sequence encodes CASSLPGINYGYTF. The gene calls are TRBV18 and TRBJ1-2; possibly TRBD1 for D (5 bases). This CDR3 comprises 14 residues. V was clipped by 4 bases and J by 1 base, with 10 bases between them. Looked up from germline, CDR1 is KGHSH and CDR2 is LQKENI. Using reference TRBV18 and TRBJ1-2 for the parts outside the CDR3, the full variable domain is NAGVMQNPRHLVRRRGQEARLRCSPMKGHSHVYWYRQLPEEGLKFMVYLQKENIIDESGMPKERFSAEFPKEGPSILRIQQVVRGDSAAYFCASSLPGINYGYTFGSGTRLTVV.

As regards this clonotype: A read error is possible here, since a much larger clone lies one base away. The chain employs TRBV6-6 and TRBJ1-2; no reliable D call. Germline V gives CDR1 MNHNY, CDR2 SVGAGI (reference sequence). CDR3 length: 16 residues. Trimming cost V 8 bases and J 4 bases, with 23 bases left between them. The CDR3 nucleotides are TGTGCCAGCGTTCGGAATGGTGGACTGACCGCCTATGGCTACACCTTC. This gives the protein CASVRNGGLTAYGYTF.

In its sample, this clonotype was seen many times. The genes are TRBV27 and TRBJ2-3; D gene unclear. Trimming stripped 6 bases from V and 0 bases from J, with 7 bases between. Germline V lookup: CDR1 MNHEY, CDR2 SMNVEV (reference sequence). There are 13 residues in the CDR3. The DNA for the CDR3 is TGTGCCAGCAGGGTGGCCAGCACAGATACGCAGTATTTT. It is translated as CASRVASTDTQYF.

Ten or more counts support this clonotype. CDR3 residues: CSASGTDTQYF. In DNA form, the CDR3 reads TGCAGTGCTAGCGGCACAGATACGCAGTATTTT. The chain employs TRBV20-1 and TRBJ2-3; D gene ambiguous. Germline loops: CDR1 DFQATT, CDR2 SNEGSKA (reference sequence). The V end was cut by 3 bases, the J end by 1 base, with 2 bases between. This CDR3 comprises 11 residues.

V usage is TRBV14 and J usage is TRBJ1-1; D not resolved. The CDR3 has 14 amino acids. Germline V gene sequence: CDR1 SGHDN, CDR2 FVKESK. V was shortened by 2 bases and J by 1 base, with 8 bases between the two germline ends. The CDR3 loop reads CASSQLNSNTEAFF. In nucleotides, the CDR3 is TGTGCCAGCAGCCAACTCAATTCGAACACTGAAGCTTTCTTT.

This clonotype was seen only a few times. The rearrangement joins TRBV3-1 to TRBJ2-5; TRBD1 might be the D (5 bases). The length of the CDR3 is 17 residues. V gave up 4 bases and J gave up 7 bases, with 25 bases separating them. Germline assignment: CDR1 LGHDT and CDR2 YNNKEL (reference sequence). This chain's CDR3 is CASSPLRQSSQKGTQYF. The DNA for the CDR3 is TGTGCCAGCAGCCCATTAAGACAGTCCTCCCAGAAAGGGACCCAGTACTTC.

This clonotype was picked up a small number of times. The chain combines TRBV11-2 with TRBJ1-2; D gene uncertain. V was cut by 0 bases and J by 7 bases, with 9 bases left in between. Germline V gives CDR1 SGHAT, CDR2 FQNNGV. The CDR3 is 13 residues long. Here the CDR3 DNA reads TGTGCCAGCAGCTTAGACCCTTTCGCTGGCTACACCTTC. Protein sequence: CASSLDPFAGYTF.

With regard to this clonotype: A read error may explain this, as a much larger clone is one base away. The rearrangement links TRBV5-1 to TRBJ2-7; 7 positions agree with TRBD1. The trim removed 4 bases at V and 5 bases at J, leaving 12 bases unmatched. CDR3 length: 15 residues. Germline CDR1 SGHRS, CDR2 YFSETQ. For the CDR3, the DNA is TGCGCCAGCAGCACATCCGGGACAGAGAACCACGAGCAGTACTTC. Translation gives CASSTSGTENHEQYF.

Remarks on this clonotype: A read error may account for a junction end that differs from germline. The chain has TRBV7-2 and TRBJ2-7, with D possibly matching TRBD2 (5 bases). This CDR3 comprises 13 residues. CDR1 SGHTA and CDR2 FQGNSA come from the germline V gene. The CDR3 coding sequence is TGTGCCAGCAGCGTAGCGAGGCGGTACGAGCAGTACTTC. It is translated as CASSVARRYEQYF.

V usage is TRBV20-1 and J usage is TRBJ2-3; maybe TRBD1 (6 bases). The V and J ends lost 6 bases and 6 bases respectively, with 19 bases between them. Germline CDR1 and CDR2: DFQATT and SNEGSKA (reference sequence). The CDR3 is made up of 14 amino acids. The DNA for the CDR3 is TGCAGTGCACCCCAGGGGCTGGGGCGGGATACGCAGTATTTT. Encoded protein: CSAPQGLGRDTQYF.

This clonotype has ten or more counts. The genes are TRBV14 and TRBJ2-3; no reliable D call. Trimming stripped 1 base from V and 2 bases from J, with 7 bases between. CDR1 is SGHDN, CDR2 FVKESK, per germline. This CDR3 contains 14 residues. The CDR3 DNA reads TGTGCCAGCAGCCAAGCGTCCATCACAGATACGCAGTATTTT. It encodes CASSQASITDTQYF.

This clonotype was detected ten times or more. This chain uses TRBV12-5 with TRBJ2-3; D remains unclear. Germline V gene lookup returns CDR1 LGHNT and CDR2 FRNRAP. This CDR3 region has 10 residues. Deletions cut 6 bases from V and 6 bases from J, with 4 bases between. This CDR3 reads CASGVDTQYF. The CDR3 nucleotides are TGTGCTAGTGGGGTCGATACGCAGTATTTT.

This clonotype was seen ten or more times. This chain links TRBV5-1 with TRBJ2-1; maybe TRBD1 (6 bases). Germline V gene data show CDR1 as SGHRS and CDR2 as YFSETQ. Trimming took off 4 bases at V and 0 bases at J, with 11 bases between the two ends. The CDR3 extends over 15 amino acids. DNA of the CDR3: TGCGCCAGCAGCGCCGGACAGAGCTCCTACAATGAGCAGTTCTTC. Its translation is CASSAGQSSYNEQFF.

This clonotype has at least ten counts. V and J are TRBV5-1 and TRBJ2-2; TRBD2 agrees at 10 bases. The CDR3 has 16 amino acids. V shed 2 bases and J 1 base; nucleotides not matched to a gene: 2. Germline CDR1 and CDR2: SGHRS and YFSETQ. CDR3 in amino acids: CASSLLAGLNTGELFF. CDR3 nucleotide sequence: TGCGCCAGCAGCTTACTAGCGGGATTGAACACCGGGGAGCTGTTTTTT.

This clonotype has a count of ten or more. This rearrangement joins TRBV12-3 or TRBV12-4 to TRBJ1-5; D is possibly TRBD1 (5 bases). V was cut by 5 bases and J by 6 bases, with 11 bases left in between. The CDR3 sequence is 13 residues long. CDR3 sequence (DNA): TGTGCCAGCAGTCCCGGACAACGTCAGCCCCAGCATTTT. It encodes CASSPGQRQPQHF.

Only a few counts were recorded for this clonotype. CDR3 in DNA: TGTGCCAGCAGCCCCCGACTAGCCCAAGAGACCCAGTACTTC. Translation gives CASSPRLAQETQYF. The chain carries TRBV12-3 or TRBV12-4 and TRBJ2-5; 7 nucleotides match TRBD2. This CDR3 is 14 amino acids long. The V segment lost 6 bases and the J segment 1 base; nucleotides outside the gene matches: 5.

This clonotype showed up just a few times. The chain combines TRBV5-1 with TRBJ2-3, with unresolved D. This CDR3 region has 15 residues. Germline V gene data show CDR1 as SGHRS and CDR2 as YFSETQ. Trimming took 4 bases from V and 4 from J, leaving 16 bases between them. The CDR3 sequence is CASSQTDDWSDTQYF. CDR3 nucleotides: TGCGCCAGCAGCCAAACAGATGACTGGTCAGATACGCAGTATTTT.

The genes are TRBV29-1 and TRBJ1-5; tentative D call: TRBD1 (5 bases). V was trimmed by 7 bases and J by 7 bases, leaving 17 bases between them. CDR3 length: 13 residues. CDR1 and CDR2 (germline): SQVTM, ANQGSEA. The DNA for the CDR3 is TGCAGCGCCCCATCGACGGGGCGCCAGCCCCAGCATTTT. Translated: CSAPSTGRQPQHF.

The sample holds many counts of this clonotype. V is TRBV5-1 and J is TRBJ2-1; 10 positions agree with TRBD2. The CDR3 contains 14 residues. J was trimmed by 9 bases and V by 2 bases; bases with no gene match: 5. The germline CDR1 and CDR2 sequences are SGHRS and YFSETQ. For the CDR3, the DNA is TGCGCCAGCAGCTTTAGCGGGGGGTTTAGTGAGCAGTTCTTC. This gives the protein CASSFSGGFSEQFF.

This clonotype turned up a few times. The chain joins TRBV21-1 to TRBJ1-5; TRBD1, as called in the table, went unchecked against the DNA. TRBV21-1 is termed a pseudogene. The CDR3 has 16 amino acids. The CDR3 protein is CASSPPGTEVNQPQHF. CDR3 sequence (DNA): TGTGCCAGCAGCCCCCCTGGAACAGAAGTTAATCAGCCCCAGCATTTT.

This clonotype was recorded at least ten times. The chain combines TRBV28 with TRBJ2-1; 9 bases are shared with TRBD1. V shed 1 base and J 1 base; nucleotides not matched to a gene: 2. The CDR3 has 16 residues. CDR1 MDHEN and CDR2 SYDVKM come from the germline V gene. This CDR3 is CASSLFGQGSYNEQFF. For the CDR3, the DNA is TGTGCCAGCAGTTTATTTGGACAGGGGTCCTACAATGAGCAGTTCTTC.

The chain links TRBV28 to TRBJ2-5; 14 bases align to TRBD2. This CDR3 is built from 17 residues. V shed 5 bases and J 6 bases; nucleotides not matched to a gene: 11. Germline assignment: CDR1 MDHEN and CDR2 SYDVKM. Written as DNA, the CDR3 is TGTGCCAGCAGTCCCCCCGGGACTAGCGGGAGTGGGAAGACCCAGTACTTC. It translates to CASSPPGTSGSGKTQYF.

J is TRBJ2-7 and V is TRBV7-3; D remains ambiguous. V dropped 2 bases and J dropped 3 bases, with 17 bases sitting between them. The CDR3 consists of 16 residues. Germline V gene lookup returns CDR1 SGHTA and CDR2 FQGTGA. Here the CDR3 DNA reads TGTGCCAGCAGCTTAGAACCGGCGGATTTCTTCTACGAGCAGTACTTC. It encodes CASSLEPADFFYEQYF.

In its sample, this clonotype was seen a few times. In DNA, the CDR3 is TGTGCCAGCGGTACCGTGGGCAGGGTGTCTTTTGGGGCCAACGTCCTGACTTTC. It is translated as CASGTVGRVSFGANVLTF. This chain connects TRBV7-3 to TRBJ2-6; perhaps TRBD1 as D (5 bases). The CDR3 totals 18 residues. V was shortened by 8 bases and J by 3 bases, with 23 bases between the two germline ends. Germline V gene data show CDR1 as SGHTA and CDR2 as FQGTGA.

Of note for this clonotype: A much larger clone lies one base from this, so it may be a read error. The chain combines TRBV20-1 with TRBJ2-3, with 8 bases matching TRBD2. Trimming at V came to 8 bases and at J to 0 bases, leaving 10 bases not matched to a gene. The CDR3 runs 15 residues. Germline V gene sequence: CDR1 DFQATT, CDR2 SNEGSKA (reference sequence). DNA for the CDR3: TGCAGTTTCCCAGAGGCTAGCGGGAGCACAGATACGCAGTATTTT. Protein: CSFPEASGSTDTQYF.

This clonotype was counted many times. This chain uses TRBV9 with TRBJ2-5, with D possibly TRBD1 on 6 matching bases. Trimming took 1 base from V and 0 from J, leaving 13 bases between them. Germline lookup yields CDR1 SGDLS and CDR2 YYNGEE. The CDR3 is 16 residues long. The chain's CDR3 is CASSVMAGAHQETQYF. The CDR3 bases are TGTGCCAGCAGCGTAATGGCAGGGGCACACCAAGAGACCCAGTACTTC.

This clonotype was counted many times. The rearrangement links TRBV12-3 or TRBV12-4 to TRBJ2-1, with 10 bases lining up with TRBD2. The V and J ends lost 6 bases and 9 bases, in that order; junction bases with no gene match: 14. CDR3 length: 16 residues. The CDR3 sequence: CASSPRKPSGSGEQFF. DNA of the CDR3: TGTGCCAGCAGCCCCAGAAAGCCTAGCGGGAGTGGTGAGCAGTTCTTC.